The 19 T cell receptor beta chains presented below share a single source sample, sequenced in a study of cytomegalovirus exposure and HLA in healthy donors. Vbeta (60) and Jbeta (13) primers were used in the PCR. Produced via immunoSEQ multiplex PCR; TCRdb's table is partial and in-frame only. The sample holds about 63,000 clones, roughly 75% seen once. The sample taken for sequencing was PBMCs. The receptors come from a woman aged 40 to 55 in good health and CMV-seropositive.

This chain joins TRBV9 and TRBJ1-1, with D possibly being TRBD1 (5 bases). V was trimmed by 4 bases and J by 0 bases, leaving 13 bases between them. The length of the CDR3 is 15 residues. Germline-derived CDR1 and CDR2 are SGDLS and YYNGEE. CDR3 sequence: CASSSSGGVNTEAFF. Written as DNA, the CDR3 is TGTGCCAGCAGCTCCTCTGGGGGGGTGAACACTGAAGCTTTCTTT.

This clone was counted once. The chain has TRBV30 and TRBJ2-2, with D perhaps matching TRBD2 (5 bases). Per the germline V gene, CDR1 is GTSNPN and CDR2 is SVGIG (reference sequence). The CDR3 is 15 residues long. V was trimmed by 0 bases and J by 7 bases, leaving 15 bases between them. The CDR3 bases are TGTGCCTGGAGTGTACAACTAGGCTCTCTCGGGGAGCTGTTTTTT. Its protein is CAWSVQLGSLGELFF. The full variable domain, rest sourced from reference TRBV30 and TRBJ2-2, is SQTIHQWPATLVQPVGSPLSLECTVEGTSNPNLYWYRQAAGRGLQLLFYSVGIGQISSEVPQNLSASRPQDRQFILSSKKLLLSDSGFYLCAWSVQLGSLGELFFGEGSRLTVL.

The chain joins TRBV4-3 to TRBJ1-6, with D perhaps matching TRBD1 (6 bases). The CDR3 has 16 residues. Deletions cut 0 bases from V and 6 bases from J, with 12 bases between. In germline, CDR1 is LGHNA, CDR2 YSLEER. The CDR3 bases are TGCGCCAGCAGCCAAGATGTAGGGGGTCGTAATTCACCCCTCCACTTT. It translates to CASSQDVGGRNSPLHF.

CDR3 amino acids: CASSLFGSGGSFEQFF. DNA of the CDR3: TGTGCCAGCAGCCTCTTTGGAAGCGGGGGTTCTTTTGAGCAGTTCTTC. The chain couples TRBV5-4 to TRBJ2-1, with 8 bases identical to TRBD2. The CDR3 sequence is 16 residues long. CDR1 is SGHNT and CDR2 is YYREEE in the germline V gene (reference sequence). Trimming at V came to 4 bases and at J to 9 bases, leaving 15 bases not matched to a gene.

Comments on this clone: One end of the junction is discordant with germline, which a read error may explain. The chain carries TRBV7-3 and TRBJ2-1; TRBD2 agrees at 10 bases. The V gene's germline CDR1 is SGHTA and CDR2 FQGTGA. The CDR3 loop spans 15 amino acids. CDR3: CASSSSLAGSGEVIF. The CDR3 coding sequence is TGTGCCAGCAGCTCCTCACTAGCGGGGTCGGGGGAGGTAATCTTC.

This clone was observed a handful of times. J is TRBJ1-1 and V is TRBV5-5, with TRBD1 matching 7 bases. CDR3 length: 13 residues. V lost 4 bases, J lost 5 bases, and 5 bases stayed unmatched. The germline gives CDR1 SGHKS, CDR2 YYEKEE (reference sequence). The DNA of the CDR3 is TGTGCCAGCAGCCGGGACAGTCAAACTGAAGCTTTCTTT. Amino acids: CASSRDSQTEAFF.

This sequence joins TRBV16 and TRBJ1-3, with D unresolved. Germline lookup yields CDR1 KGHSY and CDR2 FQNENV. Deletions cut 4 bases from V and 4 bases from J, with 17 bases between. The CDR3 loop spans 16 amino acids. The CDR3 DNA is TGTGCCAGCAGCCGCGTTCCCCCCTGGGAGGGAAACACCATATATTTT. Its translation is CASSRVPPWEGNTIYF. The whole variable domain, filled in from reference TRBV16 and TRBJ1-3, reads GEEVAQTPKHLVRGEGQKAKLYCAPIKGHSYVFWYQQVLKNEFKFLISFQNENVFDETGMPKERFSAKCLPNSPCSLEIQATKLEDSAVYFCASSRVPPWEGNTIYFGEGSWLTVV.

The rearrangement uses TRBV14 and TRBJ1-4; 9 bases agree with TRBD1. The CDR3 contains 15 residues. The junction had 9 bases not matched to a gene; V was cut back by 5 bases and J by 8 bases. CDR1 is SGHDN and CDR2 is FVKESK in the germline V gene. CDR3 sequence: CASSANRGQWEKLFF. The CDR3 DNA is TGTGCCAGCAGCGCGAACAGGGGGCAATGGGAAAAACTGTTTTTT.

The V call is TRBV2, the J call TRBJ1-5; TRBD1 agrees at 7 bases. The V and J ends lost 9 bases and 3 bases, in that order; junction bases with no gene match: 5. The germline CDR1 and CDR2 sequences are SNHLY and FYNNEI. CDR3 size: 13 residues. CDR3 DNA: TGTGCCAGTGGACAGGTGGACAATCAGCCCCAGCATTTT. It encodes CASGQVDNQPQHF.

This sequence joins TRBV5-4 and TRBJ2-7; the D gene is possibly TRBD1 (6 bases). Germline assignment: CDR1 SGHNT and CDR2 YYREEE (reference sequence). The CDR3 is 15 residues long. V lost 2 bases, J lost 0 bases, and 12 bases lay in between. CDR3 sequence reads: CASSFAGADSYEQYF. DNA for the CDR3: TGTGCCAGCAGCTTTGCAGGGGCAGACTCCTACGAGCAGTACTTC.

The CDR3 region is CASRQSSGNTIYF. In nucleotides, the CDR3 is TGTGCCAGCAGACAGAGCTCTGGAAACACCATATATTTT. V gene TRBV6-1 combines with J gene TRBJ1-3, with D unclear. Germline-derived CDR1 and CDR2 are MNHNS and SASEGT. V shed 6 bases and J shed 0 bases, with 6 bases lying between them. CDR3 size: 13 residues.

The rearrangement links TRBV6-5 to TRBJ2-1; 8 bases are shared with TRBD1. CDR1 is MNHEY, CDR2 SVGAGI, per germline. V shed 0 bases and J 8 bases; nucleotides not matched to a gene: 6. This CDR3 has 15 residues. Here the CDR3 DNA reads TGTGCCAGCAGTTACTCGCAGACAGGGGCCTATGAGCAGTTCTTC. Its translation is CASSYSQTGAYEQFF.

This sequence joins TRBV7-2 and TRBJ2-7, with TRBD1 matching 7 bases. Germline CDR1 is SGHTA and CDR2 is FQGNSA. This CDR3 comprises 17 residues. V shed 4 bases, J shed 0 bases, and the junction held 12 bases outside the gene matches. The CDR3: CASSSPETGPISYEQYF. CDR3 DNA: TGTGCCAGCAGCTCCCCGGAGACAGGGCCCATCTCCTACGAGCAGTACTTC.

The chain is built from TRBV6-5 and TRBJ2-7; 7 bases are a match to TRBD1. V trimming: 5 bases; J trimming: 7 bases; junction bases outside the gene matches: 5. Per germline, CDR1 MNHEY and CDR2 SVGAGI. The length of the CDR3 is 12 residues. The CDR3 sequence: CASSEQGWEQYF. In nucleotides, the CDR3 is TGTGCCAGCAGTGAACAGGGGTGGGAGCAGTACTTC.

This rearrangement joins TRBV30 to TRBJ1-6; D ambiguous. From germline, CDR1 is GTSNPN and CDR2 SVGIG (reference sequence). The CDR3 runs 15 residues. Trimming stripped 4 bases from V and 0 bases from J, with 10 bases between. Written as DNA, the CDR3 is TGTGCCTGGAAGTTGGGGAGCTCCTATAATTCACCCCTCCACTTT. Translated: CAWKLGSSYNSPLHF.

This clone was counted once. V gene TRBV5-4 combines with J gene TRBJ2-1; 11 bases are shared with TRBD2. This CDR3 is built from 15 residues. The trim removed 4 bases at V and 5 bases at J, leaving 5 bases unmatched. From germline, CDR1 is SGHNT and CDR2 YYREEE (reference sequence). In DNA form, the CDR3 reads TGTGCCAGCAGCCTAGCGGGGGGCGCAAACAATGAGCAGTTCTTC. Amino acid sequence: CASSLAGGANNEQFF.

This clone was recorded only once. The chain links TRBV2 to TRBJ1-1, with D unresolved. In germline, CDR1 is SNHLY, CDR2 FYNNEI. Between the trimmed V and J ends, which lost 6 bases and 1 base, there was a span of 12 bases. The CDR3 totals 14 residues. This CDR3 reads CASRAGNSNTEAFF. CDR3 DNA sequence: TGTGCCAGCAGGGCAGGCAACTCGAACACTGAAGCTTTCTTT.

Written as DNA, the CDR3 is TGTGCCAGCAGCCCGAGGTGGGGGGGCCGTAACTATGGCTACACCTTC. Protein: CASSPRWGGRNYGYTF. The V call is TRBV7-9, the J call TRBJ1-2; perhaps TRBD1 as D (6 bases). CDR3 length equals 16 residues. Germline CDR1 and CDR2: SEHNR and FQNEAQ (reference sequence). V lost 5 bases to trimming and J lost 1 base, with 17 bases between them.

This clone was seen once. The chain uses TRBV4-3 and TRBJ1-6; 8 bases are shared with TRBD1. CDR3 length: 15 residues. CDR1 is LGHNA and CDR2 is YSLEER in the germline V gene. V lost 4 bases, J lost 7 bases, and 6 bases stayed unmatched. The CDR3 loop is CASSPTGTGNSPLHF. CDR3 sequence (DNA): TGCGCCAGCAGCCCAACCGGGACAGGAAATTCACCCCTCCACTTT.